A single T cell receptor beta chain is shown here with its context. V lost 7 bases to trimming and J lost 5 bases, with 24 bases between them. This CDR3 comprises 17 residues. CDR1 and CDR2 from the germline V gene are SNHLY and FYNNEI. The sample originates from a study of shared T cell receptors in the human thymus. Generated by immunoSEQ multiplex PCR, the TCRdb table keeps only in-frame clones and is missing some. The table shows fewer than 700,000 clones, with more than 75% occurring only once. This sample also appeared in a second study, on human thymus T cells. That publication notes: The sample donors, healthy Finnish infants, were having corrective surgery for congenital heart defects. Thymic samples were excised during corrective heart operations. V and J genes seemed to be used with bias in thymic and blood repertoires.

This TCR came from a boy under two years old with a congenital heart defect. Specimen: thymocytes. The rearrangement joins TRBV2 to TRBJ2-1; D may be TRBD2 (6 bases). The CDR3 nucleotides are TGTGCCAGCACCCCCTGGACTACACGAAACGGCCACAATGAGCAGTTCTTC. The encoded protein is CASTPWTTRNGHNEQFF.